The T cell receptor beta chain under discussion was sequenced for a study of blood T cells in healthy people across ages (dated by TCRdb to the mid-2010s). About the full investigation: In model experiments, template switching captured roughly one uniquely barcoded TCR beta cDNA molecule for every two T cells. Using the same blood draw, the study looked at two additional independent replicas of 1 million unique cDNA reads for two donors, one aged 18 to 29 and the other aged 80 or older. Four age groups were formed from the donors: young (average approximately 16 years), middle-aged (less than 40), aged (over 55) and long-lived (about 80). The study measured age-related changes in TCR beta repertoire diversity using deep sequencing normalized with unique cDNA molecular identifiers. To avoid experimental bias, donors of different ages were spread randomly across the sequencing lanes. Study-wide findings and limitations: The percentage of naive T cells measured by flow cytometry correlated strongly with observed TCR beta diversity. As age increased, observed TCR beta diversity per million T cells dropped in a roughly linear way, and a significant reduction was already evident by age around 41. Conclusive comparison of naive and antigen-experienced compartments was prevented by the profiling of bulk unsorted PBMCs. The long-lived group showed more naive CD4+ T cells, fewer expanded clones and increased TCR diversity than the aged group, suggesting age selection. Because donor CMV infection status was unknown, age-related changes in expanded clonotypes were potentially confounded. Estimates of total diversity based on one million sequenced T cells were regarded as lower bounds and as underestimates.

Library construction relied on 5' RACE. The data were produced on an Illumina HiSeq 2500. A second 7 to 11 cycle PCR used a sample-barcoded 5' primer and a J-beta primer mix. A unique molecular identifier was introduced onto each TCR beta cDNA molecule by a template-switch 5' adaptor carrying 12 random nucleotides. Each sample yielded at least 2.5 million CDR3-containing paired-end reads. The Mint cDNA synthesis kit, primed by a TRBC-specific oligonucleotide, was used to synthesize first-strand cDNA from all RNA. Following uracil-DNA glycosylase treatment, all cDNA underwent a first 18-cycle PCR with the universal primers M1SS and BC2_uni_R. Processing in the source paper ran as follows. For normalization, 1 million high-quality reads were randomly selected from each sample, with every read carrying a distinct molecular identifier. Reads sharing molecular identifiers were discarded rather than binned into consensus sequences. MiTCR, run with a Q25 quality threshold and the strictest error-elimination algorithm, handled CDR3 identification, clonotype clustering and error correction. A nonparametric unseen species model with Euler transformation was used to estimate a lower bound on total TCR beta diversity. TCRdb reanalyzed the raw reads on its own, using fastp at Q25 for trimming and MiXCR for clone calling, and kept in-frame beta chains. Rows matching on CDR3 protein sequence are summarized as one entry with the most common DNA and genes. These V and J calls originate from TCRdb's pipeline instead of the authors' own analysis. In all, the sample holds hundreds of thousands of distinct CDR3 sequences, and about 30% of those were seen once. The ten largest clonotypes hold 15% to 17% of the sample.

Systemically healthy Caucasian individuals from Russia, roughly 40 in total and aged roughly 6 to 100 years, were included as donors. Each donor gave approximately 9.3 milliliters of peripheral blood, collected into EDTA-treated Vacutainer tubes. Ficoll-Paque density-gradient centrifugation was used to isolate PBMCs, with at least 7 million obtained per sample. Trizol reagent was used to extract total RNA from PBMCs, with at least 5 micrograms per sample. Naive CD45RAhigh/CD27high T cell percentages were measured by flow cytometry on a PBMC aliquot from every donor. The CDR3 spans 13 residues, from the cysteine through the phenylalanine. This entry keeps only the CDR3 DNA: 39 bases, framed from base 1. The germline V gene sets CDR1 to MNHEY and CDR2 to SVGAGI. This clonotype was seen a few times. Its antigen is still unknown. A clone one base away is much larger, so this may be a read error.

The specimen was blood. This receptor chain uses TRBV6-5 and TRBJ2-1; 9 bases in the middle match TRBD1. This sequence was found in a woman of 80 years or more in good health. CDR3 region: CAGRGQGYNEQFF. The DNA sequence is as follows: TGTGCCGGCAGGGGACAGGGTTACAATGAGCAGTTCTTC.